This entry lists 17 T cell receptor beta chains sequenced from one sample in a study of vaccination and CD4 T cells after COVID-19. Treatment in this sample: approximately 10-day PBMC culture with coronavirus spike peptide pools or control peptides (ViraFEST assay). Once obtained from cultured CD4+ T cells, the DNA was sequenced using the Oncomine TCR Beta short-read assay. TCRdb called the PCR reads again in MiXCR, with one record for every CDR3 protein. The sample yields around 13,000 distinct CDR3 sequences, roughly 80% seen once. Their target antigens are unknown. This specimen consisted of CD4+ T cells from blood, cultured in vitro, obtained after SARS-CoV-2 vaccination. These receptors came from a human donor who received a COVID-19 vaccine.

Only one count was recorded for this clonotype. This chain connects TRBV20-1 to TRBJ2-1, with 11 nucleotides matching TRBD2. The germline CDR1 and CDR2 sequences are DFQATT and SNEGSKA (reference sequence). J gave up 3 bases and V 8 bases, and 6 bases lay outside the gene matches. The CDR3 length is 14 residues. The CDR3 DNA sequence: TGCAGTACGATCGGGACTAGCGGCTACAATGAGCAGTTCTTC. This encodes CSTIGTSGYNEQFF.

The rearrangement uses TRBV5-4 and TRBJ1-1; D is possibly TRBD1 (6 bases). Between the trimmed V and J ends, which lost 3 bases and 6 bases, there was a span of 15 bases. Germline values: CDR1 SGHNT, CDR2 YYREEE (reference sequence). The CDR3 has 14 amino acids. CDR3 sequence reads: CASSSAQGTSEAFF. The CDR3 nucleotides read TGTGCCAGCAGCTCAGCACAGGGAACTTCTGAAGCTTTCTTT.

The chain couples TRBV10-1 to TRBJ2-5; 10 bases align to TRBD1. With V trimmed by 4 bases and J by 5 bases, 4 bases remained unmatched. The CDR3 contains 14 residues. CDR1 is WNHNN and CDR2 is SYGVQD in the germline V gene (reference sequence). The CDR3 loop is CASSGQGAWETQYF. DNA of the CDR3: TGCGCCAGCAGTGGACAGGGGGCTTGGGAGACCCAGTACTTC.

This clonotype was seen a few times. The chain links TRBV20-1 to TRBJ1-2, with a possible D match to TRBD1 (6 bases). The V end lost 6 bases, the J end lost 3 bases, and 11 bases lay between the germline ends. The CDR3 runs 12 residues. Looked up from germline, CDR1 is DFQATT and CDR2 is SNEGSKA (reference sequence). CDR3 nucleotides: TGCAGTGCGGAAACAGGGTACTATGGCTACACCTTC. This codes for CSAETGYYGYTF.

V and J are TRBV18 and TRBJ2-3; 9 nucleotides align to TRBD2. The CDR3 extends over 16 amino acids. The germline V gene has CDR1 KGHSH and CDR2 LQKENI. V shed 4 bases, J shed 1 base, and the junction held 6 bases outside the gene matches. The CDR3 here is CASSLQAGGGTDTQYF. The CDR3, as DNA: TGTGCCAGCTCACTGCAAGCGGGGGGCGGCACAGATACGCAGTATTTT.

J is TRBJ1-2 and V is TRBV15; D is ambiguous. V was shortened by 3 bases and J by 2 bases, with 13 bases between the two germline ends. The CDR3 runs to 15 residues. Germline assignment: CDR1 LNHNV and CDR2 YYDKDF (reference sequence). CDR3 region: CATSRTGWMNYGYTF. In DNA, the CDR3 is TGTGCCACCAGCAGGACCGGGTGGATGAACTATGGCTACACCTTC.

This clonotype was observed a handful of times. V usage is TRBV19 and J usage is TRBJ2-2; 8 positions match TRBD2. The CDR3 totals 15 residues. The V and J ends lost 10 bases and 5 bases, in that order; junction bases with no gene match: 12. CDR1 is LNHDA and CDR2 is SQIVND in the germline V gene (reference sequence). The CDR3 is CATDPGGRATGELFF. CDR3 nucleotides: TGTGCCACCGACCCGGGGGGGCGGGCAACCGGGGAGCTGTTTTTT.

This chain uses TRBV20-1 with TRBJ1-1; D not resolved. V was clipped by 3 bases and J by 7 bases, with 9 bases between them. The CDR3 runs to 11 residues. Germline V gives CDR1 DFQATT, CDR2 SNEGSKA (reference sequence). The CDR3 is CSASRQIEAFF. The DNA of the CDR3 is TGCAGTGCTAGTCGTCAGATTGAAGCTTTCTTT.

This clonotype has just one count. V usage is TRBV7-9 and J usage is TRBJ2-1, with D uncertain. Trimming pared 2 bases from V and 5 bases from J, leaving 4 bases between. The CDR3 consists of 12 residues. The germline gives CDR1 SEHNR, CDR2 FQNEAQ (reference sequence). CDR3 coding DNA: TGTGCCAGCAGCTTACAGGACAATGAGCAGTTCTTC. This codes for CASSLQDNEQFF.

The chain recombines TRBV25-1 with TRBJ1-2, with D possibly matching TRBD1 (5 bases). Germline V lookup: CDR1 MGHDK, CDR2 SYGVNS. The CDR3 has 15 residues. V gave up 1 base and J gave up 6 bases, with 15 bases separating them. The CDR3 nucleotides are TGTGCCAGCAGTGAATCGGGTGGGGCGTTCGATGGCTACACCTTC. Amino acids: CASSESGGAFDGYTF.

The CDR3 reads CASSYGGSGNTIYF. The CDR3, as DNA: TGTGCCAGCAGTTACGGGGGCTCTGGAAACACCATATATTTT. The chain joins TRBV6-2 or TRBV6-3 to TRBJ1-3, with a weak D call TRBD1 (5 bases). This CDR3 has 14 residues. V lost 2 bases, J lost 0 bases, and 5 bases lay in between. Germline CDR1 MNHEY, CDR2 SVGEGT.

This chain links TRBV2 with TRBJ1-1; D is uncertain. CDR1 is SNHLY and CDR2 is FYNNEI in the germline V gene. The CDR3 has 14 amino acids. V was shortened by 7 bases and J by 0 bases, with 12 bases between the two germline ends. CDR3 sequence (DNA): TGTGCCAGCATAGTCCCTCAAATGAACACTGAAGCTTTCTTT. Translated: CASIVPQMNTEAFF.

The chain uses TRBV24-1 and TRBJ2-5, with 8 bases matching TRBD1. Germline values: CDR1 KGHDR, CDR2 SFDVKD. V shed 3 bases and J 5 bases; nucleotides not matched to a gene: 4. CDR3 size: 14 residues. The CDR3 nucleotides read TGTGCCACCAGTGATCGGACAGGGAGGGAGACCCAGTACTTC. This gives the protein CATSDRTGRETQYF.

The genes are TRBV30 and TRBJ1-1, with D possibly being TRBD1 (5 bases). The ends were cut back, 0 bases at V and 0 bases at J, with 14 bases in the middle. CDR1 is GTSNPN and CDR2 is SVGIG in the germline V gene (reference sequence). The CDR3 length is 16 residues. This chain's CDR3 is CAWSVRGFAMNTEAFF. In nucleotides, the CDR3 is TGTGCCTGGAGTGTTAGGGGATTCGCCATGAACACTGAAGCTTTCTTT.

The chain recombines TRBV7-9 with TRBJ2-3, with D unclear. The CDR3 consists of 13 residues. In germline, CDR1 is SEHNR, CDR2 FQNEAQ (reference sequence). V was cut by 2 bases and J by 1 base, with 4 bases left in between. The CDR3 bases are TGTGCCAGCAGCTTATTAGGCACAGATACGCAGTATTTT. It codes for CASSLLGTDTQYF.

CDR3 DNA: TGCGCCAGCAGCTTGGGACAGACCGGGGAGCTGTTTTTT. The encoded protein is CASSLGQTGELFF. This chain links TRBV5-1 with TRBJ2-2, with D possibly being TRBD1 (5 bases). Germline V lookup: CDR1 SGHRS, CDR2 YFSETQ. This CDR3 contains 13 residues. With 0 bases removed from V and 5 bases from J, the gap between germline ends came to 5 bases. Supplemented by reference TRBV5-1 and TRBJ2-2, the full variable domain reads KAGVTQTPRYLIKTRGQQVTLSCSPISGHRSVSWYQQTPGQGLQFLFEYFSETQRNKGNFPGRFSGRQFSNSRSEMNVSTLELGDSALYLCASSLGQTGELFFGEGSRLTVL.

This chain uses TRBV12-3 or TRBV12-4 with TRBJ1-3, with 10 bases aligning to TRBD1. Losses at the gene ends were 5 bases for V and 3 bases for J; bases not matched to a gene: 4. This CDR3 has 15 residues. Written as DNA, the CDR3 is TGTGCCAGCAGTCCCGGGACAGGGGTTGGAAACACCATATATTTT. Translation gives CASSPGTGVGNTIYF.